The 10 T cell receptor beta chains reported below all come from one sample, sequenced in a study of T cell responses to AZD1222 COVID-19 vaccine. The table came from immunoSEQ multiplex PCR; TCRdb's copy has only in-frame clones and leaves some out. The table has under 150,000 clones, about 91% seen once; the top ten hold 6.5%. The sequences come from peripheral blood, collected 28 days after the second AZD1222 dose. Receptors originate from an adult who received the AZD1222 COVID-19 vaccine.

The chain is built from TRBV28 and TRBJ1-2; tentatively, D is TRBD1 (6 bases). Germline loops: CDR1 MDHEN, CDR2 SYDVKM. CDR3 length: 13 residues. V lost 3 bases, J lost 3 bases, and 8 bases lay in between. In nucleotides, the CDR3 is TGTGCCAGCAGTTTTCACAGGGACTATGGCTACACCTTC. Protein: CASSFHRDYGYTF.

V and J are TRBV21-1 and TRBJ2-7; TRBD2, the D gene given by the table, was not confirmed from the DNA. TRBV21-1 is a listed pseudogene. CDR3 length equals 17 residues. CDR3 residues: CAINPGLAGNHSYEQYF. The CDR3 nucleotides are TGTGCCATTAACCCCGGACTAGCGGGGAACCACTCCTACGAGCAGTACTTC.

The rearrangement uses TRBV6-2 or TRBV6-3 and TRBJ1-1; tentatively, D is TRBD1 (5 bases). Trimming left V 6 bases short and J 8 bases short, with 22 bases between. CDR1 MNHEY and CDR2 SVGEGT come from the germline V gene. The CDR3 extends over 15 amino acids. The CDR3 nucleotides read TGTGCCAGCAGCCGATATCCTGTTGACAGCCGAGAAGCTTTCTTT. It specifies CASSRYPVDSREAFF.

The CDR3 loop is CASSQGAMGANVLTF. CDR3 coding DNA: TGTGCCAGCAGCCAGGGGGCGATGGGGGCCAACGTCCTGACTTTC. This chain joins TRBV7-9 and TRBJ2-6; 8 nucleotides align to TRBD1. CDR3 length: 15 residues. CDR1 and CDR2 (germline): SEHNR, FQNEAQ (reference sequence). With 5 bases clipped from V and 4 bases from J, the junction kept 4 bases outside the gene matches.

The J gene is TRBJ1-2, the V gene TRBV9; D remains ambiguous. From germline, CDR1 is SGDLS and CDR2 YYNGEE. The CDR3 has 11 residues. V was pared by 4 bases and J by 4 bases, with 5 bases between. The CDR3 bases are TGTGCCAGCAGCCAGTCCTATGGCTACACCTTC. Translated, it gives CASSQSYGYTF.

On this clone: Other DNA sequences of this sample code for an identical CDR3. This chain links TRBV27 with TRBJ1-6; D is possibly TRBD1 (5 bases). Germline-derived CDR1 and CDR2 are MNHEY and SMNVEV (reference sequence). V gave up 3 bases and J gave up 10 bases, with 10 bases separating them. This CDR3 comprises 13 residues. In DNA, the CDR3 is TGTGCCAGCAGTTTGGGGGTACGGTCACCCCTCCACTTT. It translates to CASSLGVRSPLHF.

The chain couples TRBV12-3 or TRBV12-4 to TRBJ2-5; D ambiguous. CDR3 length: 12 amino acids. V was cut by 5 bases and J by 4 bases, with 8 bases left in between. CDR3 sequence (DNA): TGTGCCAGCAGTCGGGCTCGAGAGACCCAGTACTTC. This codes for CASSRARETQYF.

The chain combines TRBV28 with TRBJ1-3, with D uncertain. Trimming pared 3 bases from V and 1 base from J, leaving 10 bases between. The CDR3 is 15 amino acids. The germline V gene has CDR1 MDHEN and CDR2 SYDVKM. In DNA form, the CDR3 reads TGTGCCAGCAGTTTCCGCACAGAATCTGGAAACACCATATATTTT. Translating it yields CASSFRTESGNTIYF.

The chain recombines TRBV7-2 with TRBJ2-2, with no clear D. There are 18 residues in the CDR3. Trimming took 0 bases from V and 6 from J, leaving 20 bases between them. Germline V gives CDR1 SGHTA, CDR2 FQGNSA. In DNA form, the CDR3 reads TGTGCCAGCAGCTTAGCTCCTTCCCATCGGACCGGGCCCGGGGAGCTGTTTTTT. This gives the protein CASSLAPSHRTGPGELFF.

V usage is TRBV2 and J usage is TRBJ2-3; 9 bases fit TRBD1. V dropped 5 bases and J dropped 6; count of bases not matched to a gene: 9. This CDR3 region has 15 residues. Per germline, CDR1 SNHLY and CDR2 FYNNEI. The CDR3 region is CASSPGTGITDTQYF. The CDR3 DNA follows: TGTGCCAGCAGTCCCGGGACAGGGATTACCGATACGCAGTATTTT.